These 3 T cell receptor beta chains were sequenced from one sample in a study of blood T cell repertoires in COVID-19. Using immunoSEQ multiplex PCR, the repertoire was profiled, and TCRdb retains in-frame clones only, with some absent. The table includes about 100,000 clones, around 85% detected once. The material sequenced was peripheral blood. The receptors stem from a woman older than 75 with active or convalescent COVID-19.

This chain links TRBV21-1 with TRBJ1-6; the table's D call, TRBD1, was not checked against the DNA. TRBV21-1 is classified as a pseudogene. CDR3 length: 15 residues. The CDR3 sequence is CASSRDRSYNSPLHF. The CDR3 coding sequence is TGTGCCAGCAGCAGAGACAGGTCCTATAATTCACCCCTCCACTTT.

The chain uses TRBV6-5 and TRBJ1-4, with unresolved D. This CDR3 spans 13 amino acids. CDR1 is MNHEY and CDR2 is SVGAGI in the germline V gene. V shed 6 bases and J shed 3 bases, with 8 bases lying between them. This CDR3 is CASRAVANEKLFF. CDR3 coding DNA: TGTGCCAGCAGGGCGGTGGCTAATGAAAAACTGTTTTTT.

The rearrangement links TRBV6-2 or TRBV6-3 to TRBJ2-3; D not certain. Germline assignment: CDR1 MNHEY and CDR2 SVGEGT. The CDR3 has 12 amino acids. V was cut by 4 bases and J by 1 base, with 3 bases left in between. This chain's CDR3 is CASSLGTDTQYF. DNA of the CDR3: TGTGCCAGCAGTTTAGGCACAGATACGCAGTATTTT.